The 20 T cell receptor beta chains presented below share a single source sample, sequenced in a study of CD8 T cells in Susac syndrome. RNA amounts of about 0.5 to 1 ug underwent reverse transcription with random hexamers. In TCRdb, the immunoSEQ multiplex PCR reads were re-called with MiXCR into one record per CDR3 protein. The data hold about 200,000 distinct CDR3 sequences, with almost 96% observed a single time. Sample: CD4+ T cells from PBMCs. The receptors stem from a human donor with multiple sclerosis.

This rearrangement joins TRBV3-1 to TRBJ2-2, with D hard to call. In germline, CDR1 is LGHDT, CDR2 YNNKEL (reference sequence). The CDR3 is 15 residues long. The ends were cut back, 0 bases at V and 5 bases at J, with 10 bases in the middle. The CDR3 bases are TGTGCCAGCAGCCAAGACCCCGCCCCTACCGGGGAGCTGTTTTTT. It translates to CASSQDPAPTGELFF.

The rearrangement joins TRBV11-3 to TRBJ1-6; D uncertain. The germline V and J ends were trimmed by 4 bases and 0 bases, with 7 bases remaining between them. Per germline, CDR1 SGHNT and CDR2 YENEEA. This CDR3 spans 15 amino acids. The CDR3 region has the DNA TGTGCCAGCAGCTCTCGGAGCTCCTATAATTCACCCCTCCACTTT. Residues: CASSSRSSYNSPLHF.

V is TRBV20-1 and J is TRBJ1-1; D perhaps matches TRBD1 (5 bases). CDR1 and CDR2 from the germline V gene are DFQATT and SNEGSKA (reference sequence). This CDR3 is built from 13 residues. Trimming cost V 4 bases and J 1 base, with 10 bases left between them. The CDR3 DNA follows: TGCAGTGCTACTAGGGACGGGAACACTGAAGCTTTCTTT. It yields the protein CSATRDGNTEAFF.

The V gene is TRBV29-1, the J gene TRBJ1-1; D is uncertain. The CDR3 totals 13 residues. CDR1 is SQVTM, CDR2 ANQGSEA, per germline. The V and J ends lost 3 bases and 1 base respectively, with 9 bases between them. The CDR3 is CSVDGWPNTEAFF. CDR3 bases: TGCAGCGTTGATGGTTGGCCGAACACTGAAGCTTTCTTT.

The gene calls are TRBV18 and TRBJ2-7, with 8 positions matching TRBD1. V shed 3 bases and J 0 bases; nucleotides not matched to a gene: 10. The CDR3 sequence is 17 residues long. CDR1 and CDR2 (germline): KGHSH, LQKENI. This CDR3 is CASSPRDRGSNSYEQYF. The CDR3 coding sequence is TGTGCCAGCTCACCCCGTGACAGGGGCTCCAACTCCTACGAGCAGTACTTC.

The DNA of the CDR3 is TGTGCCAGCAGCCAAGATCGTGGACAGACCTATTCACCCCTCCACTTT. Encoded protein: CASSQDRGQTYSPLHF. The chain couples TRBV4-2 to TRBJ1-6, with D tentatively TRBD1 (6 bases). The ends were cut back, 0 bases at V and 8 bases at J, with 14 bases in the middle. From germline, CDR1 is LGHNA and CDR2 YNFKEQ. This CDR3 is 16 amino acids long.

This chain links TRBV27 with TRBJ2-3; TRBD2 might be the D (6 bases). Germline CDR1 MNHEY, CDR2 SMNVEV (reference sequence). Trimming pared 5 bases from V and 1 base from J, leaving 10 bases between. The CDR3 contains 14 residues. CDR3 nucleotide sequence: TGTGCCAGCAGTAACTGGGGGGGCACAGATACGCAGTATTTT. Translating gives CASSNWGGTDTQYF.

CDR3 DNA sequence: TGCAGTGCAGACGGGCCTGAAGCTCGAGCTGAAGCTTTCTTT. Protein sequence: CSADGPEARAEAFF. This chain links TRBV20-1 with TRBJ1-1; D is undetermined. Germline CDR1 reads DFQATT; CDR2 reads SNEGSKA (reference sequence). This CDR3 is built from 14 residues. Trimming took off 6 bases at V and 6 bases at J, with 20 bases between the two ends.

The rearrangement uses TRBV3-1 and TRBJ2-7; the match to TRBD2 covers 7 bases. CDR1 is LGHDT, CDR2 YNNKEL, per germline (reference sequence). The CDR3 is made up of 14 amino acids. V lost 4 bases and J lost 3; bases outside the gene matches: 6. The CDR3 DNA follows: TGTGCCAGCAGCCTGAGGGGAGGGATCTACGAGCAGTACTTC. It encodes CASSLRGGIYEQYF.

The table lists this clonotype with a few counts. The chain is built from TRBV2 and TRBJ1-6; D unclear. In germline, CDR1 is SNHLY, CDR2 FYNNEI. Trimming removed 3 bases from V and 7 bases from J, with 4 bases in between. This CDR3 region has 12 residues. As DNA, the CDR3 is TGTGCCAGCAGTGAGGGAAATTCACCCCTCCACTTT. Protein product: CASSEGNSPLHF.

The V and J genes are TRBV7-3 and TRBJ2-1; TRBD1 matches at 7 bases. The CDR3 consists of 15 residues. The junction had 11 bases not matched to a gene; V was cut back by 5 bases and J by 7 bases. The germline gives CDR1 SGHTA, CDR2 FQGTGA. CDR3 protein: CASSATGNRVNEQFF. The CDR3 nucleotides are TGTGCCAGCAGCGCGACAGGGAACAGGGTGAATGAGCAGTTCTTC.

This clonotype was found a few times. The V gene is TRBV30, the J gene TRBJ1-5, with a weak D call TRBD1 (6 bases). Germline V lookup: CDR1 GTSNPN, CDR2 SVGIG (reference sequence). The CDR3 extends over 14 amino acids. V lost 1 base and J 5 bases, leaving 12 bases between the germline ends. The chain's CDR3 is CAWSARDTDQPQHF. CDR3 nucleotides: TGTGCCTGGAGTGCCCGGGACACCGATCAGCCCCAGCATTTT.

This chain connects TRBV9 to TRBJ1-1; D may be TRBD1 (6 bases). The germline V gene has CDR1 SGDLS and CDR2 YYNGEE. This CDR3 spans 15 amino acids. V lost 0 bases and J lost 1, with 10 bases in between. CDR3 nucleotides: TGTGCCAGCAGCGTAGCTCCACAGGGGAACACTGAAGCTTTCTTT. As protein: CASSVAPQGNTEAFF. Full variable domain (missing parts from reference TRBV9 and TRBJ1-1): DSGVTQTPKHLITATGQRVTLRCSPRSGDLSVYWYQQSLDQGLQFLIQYYNGEERAKGNILERFSAQQFPDLHSELNLSSLELGDSALYFCASSVAPQGNTEAFFGQGTRLTVV.

The gene calls are TRBV7-8 and TRBJ2-7; no clear D gene. The germline V gene encodes CDR1 SGHVS and CDR2 FQNEAQ. The V gene lost 1 base and the J gene lost 4 bases, with 11 bases spanning the gap. This CDR3 spans 14 amino acids. CDR3 loop: CASSLDRHSYEQYF. The CDR3 DNA follows: TGTGCCAGCAGCTTAGACAGACACTCTTACGAGCAGTACTTC. Using reference TRBV7-8 and TRBJ2-7 for the parts outside the CDR3, the full variable domain is GAGVSQSPRYKVAKRGQDVALRCDPISGHVSLFWYQQALGQGPEFLTYFQNEAQLDKSGLPSDRFFAERPEGSVSTLKIQRTQQEDSAVYLCASSLDRHSYEQYFGPGTRLTVT.

This chain uses TRBV30 with TRBJ1-6; D is unclear. V was trimmed by 5 bases and J by 7 bases, leaving 12 bases between them. Germline lookup yields CDR1 GTSNPN and CDR2 SVGIG (reference sequence). The CDR3 loop spans 13 amino acids. The DNA for the CDR3 is TGTGCCTGGTCTATCCCCTGGAATTCACCCCTCCACTTT. This translates into CAWSIPWNSPLHF. Together with reference TRBV30 and TRBJ1-6, the CDR3 gives the full variable domain: SQTIHQWPATLVQPVGSPLSLECTVEGTSNPNLYWYRQAAGRGLQLLFYSVGIGQISSEVPQNLSASRPQDRQFILSSKKLLLSDSGFYLCAWSIPWNSPLHFGNGTRLTVT.

The rearrangement joins TRBV19 to TRBJ2-5; D could derive from TRBD1 or TRBD2 (5 bases each). The CDR3 is 14 amino acids. V was trimmed by 6 bases and J by 3 bases, leaving 14 bases between them. Per germline, CDR1 LNHDA and CDR2 SQIVND (reference sequence). The CDR3 bases are TGTGCCAGTAGCTCCGGGGACGGAGAAGAGACCCAGTACTTC. Its protein product is CASSSGDGEETQYF.

The genes are TRBV6-6 and TRBJ2-3; D possibly corresponds to TRBD2 (7 bases). Trimming pared 7 bases from V and 6 bases from J, leaving 20 bases between. Germline assignment: CDR1 MNHNY and CDR2 SVGAGI (reference sequence). This CDR3 comprises 15 residues. The CDR3 DNA sequence: TGTGCCAGCACCCTATTGGGGGGGGGCCGGGATACGCAGTATTTT. The encoded protein is CASTLLGGGRDTQYF.

The CDR3 here is CASSQDKGVNEQFF. The CDR3 nucleotides are TGTGCCAGCAGCCAAGATAAAGGGGTCAATGAGCAGTTCTTC. The rearrangement uses TRBV3-1 and TRBJ2-1, with TRBD1 as a possible D gene (5 bases). Trimming pared 0 bases from V and 6 bases from J, leaving 9 bases between. CDR1 is LGHDT and CDR2 is YNNKEL in the germline V gene (reference sequence). The CDR3 sequence is 14 residues long.

The chain combines TRBV20-1 with TRBJ2-1; 7 nucleotides match TRBD1. CDR1 DFQATT and CDR2 SNEGSKA come from the germline V gene (reference sequence). The length of the CDR3 is 12 residues. The ends lost 7 bases at V and 5 bases at J; junction bases unmatched: 5. The CDR3 reads CSDKTGNNEQFF. For the CDR3, the DNA is TGCAGTGATAAGACAGGGAACAATGAGCAGTTCTTC.

V is TRBV3-1 and J is TRBJ1-2; D gene uncertain. CDR1 is LGHDT, CDR2 YNNKEL, per germline (reference sequence). V lost 5 bases and J 6 bases, leaving 22 bases between the germline ends. The CDR3 has 16 amino acids. CDR3 nucleotide sequence: TGTGCCAGCAGCGCCTCAGAGTTCCGAGGGTTTCATGGCTACACCTTC. Amino acid sequence: CASSASEFRGFHGYTF. Filled out from reference TRBV3-1 and TRBJ1-2, the complete variable domain reads DTAVSQTPKYLVTQMGNDKSIKCEQNLGHDTMYWYKQDSKKFLKIMFSYNNKELIINETVPNRFSPKSPDKAHLNLHINSLELGDSAVYFCASSASEFRGFHGYTFGSGTRLTVV.